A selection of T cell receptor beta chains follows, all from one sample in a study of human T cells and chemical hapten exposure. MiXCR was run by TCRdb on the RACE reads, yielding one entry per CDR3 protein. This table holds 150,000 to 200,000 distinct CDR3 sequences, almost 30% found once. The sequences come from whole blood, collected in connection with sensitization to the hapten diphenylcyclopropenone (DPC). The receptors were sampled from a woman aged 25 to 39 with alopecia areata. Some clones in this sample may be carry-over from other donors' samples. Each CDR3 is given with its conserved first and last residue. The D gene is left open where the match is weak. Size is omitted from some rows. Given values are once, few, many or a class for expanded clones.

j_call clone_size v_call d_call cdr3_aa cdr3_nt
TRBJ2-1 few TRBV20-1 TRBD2 CSARNPRETSFNEQFF TGCAGTGCTAGAAATCCGCGGGAGACCTCCTTCAATGAGCAGTTCTTC
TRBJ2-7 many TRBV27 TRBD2 CASSFSTGGEQYF TGTGCCAGCAGTTTTTCGACGGGGGGCGAGCAGTACTTC
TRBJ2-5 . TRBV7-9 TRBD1 CASSGFGTEETQYF TGTGCCAGCAGCGGATTCGGGACAGAAGAGACCCAGTACTTC
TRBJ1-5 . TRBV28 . CASSLGLQSSNQPQHF TGTGCCAGCAGTTTAGGGCTACAGAGTAGCAATCAGCCCCAGCATTTT
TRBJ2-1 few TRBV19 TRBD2 CASSIRGLAGENEQFF TGTGCCAGTAGTATCCGGGGACTAGCGGGAGAAAATGAGCAGTTCTTC
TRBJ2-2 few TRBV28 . CASTSPRGTVLAGELFF TGTGCCAGCACCTCCCCTAGAGGGACGGTGTTAGCCGGGGAGCTGTTTTTT
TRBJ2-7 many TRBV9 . CASSPGTKLSYEQYF TGTGCCAGCAGCCCGGGGACAAAGCTCTCCTACGAGCAGTACTTC
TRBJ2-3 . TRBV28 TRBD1 CASSFPDRATQYF TGTGCCAGCAGTTTCCCGGACAGGGCTACGCAGTATTTT
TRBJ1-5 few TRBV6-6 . CASSYSTGGRDNQPQHF TGTGCCAGCAGTTACTCGACGGGGGGACGAGACAATCAGCCCCAGCATTTT
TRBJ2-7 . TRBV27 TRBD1 CASRPFTGGRDEQYF TGTGCCAGCAGACCCTTTACAGGGGGCAGGGACGAGCAGTACTTC
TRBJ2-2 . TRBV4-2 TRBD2 CASEASGNTGELFF TGTGCCAGCGAAGCTAGCGGGAACACCGGGGAGCTGTTTTTT
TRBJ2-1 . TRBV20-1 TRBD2 CSARVGSSGRGNEQFF TGCAGTGCTAGAGTCGGGTCTAGCGGGAGGGGCAATGAGCAGTTCTTC
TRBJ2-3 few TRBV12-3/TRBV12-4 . CASSLRGVPTDTQYF TGTGCCAGCAGTTTGAGGGGTGTCCCCACAGATACGCAGTATTTT
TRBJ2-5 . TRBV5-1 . CASSLGWQETQYF TGCGCCAGCAGCTTGGGTTGGCAAGAGACCCAGTACTTC
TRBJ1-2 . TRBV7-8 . CASSYIPGDDYGYTF TGTGCCAGCAGCTATATACCCGGGGACGACTATGGCTACACCTTC
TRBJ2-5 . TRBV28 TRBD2 CASSPRGAGAAETQYF TGTGCCAGCAGCCCCCGGGGAGCGGGAGCGGCAGAGACCCAGTACTTC
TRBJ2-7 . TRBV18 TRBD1 CASSPPRADRGYEQYF TGTGCCAGCTCACCACCAAGGGCGGACAGGGGCTACGAGCAGTACTTC
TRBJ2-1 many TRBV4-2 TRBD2 CASSYTSGGANEQFF TGTGCCAGCAGCTATACTAGCGGGGGGGCCAATGAGCAGTTCTTC
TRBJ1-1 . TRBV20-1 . CSGWDYRNTEAFF TGCAGTGGTTGGGACTACCGAAACACTGAAGCTTTCTTT
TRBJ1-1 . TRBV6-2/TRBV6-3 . CASSYSIGQHTEAFF TGTGCCAGCAGTTACTCGATAGGCCAGCACACTGAAGCTTTCTTT
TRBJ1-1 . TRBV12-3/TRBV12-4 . CASRKEYPLSTEAFF TGTGCCAGCAGGAAAGAGTATCCGTTGAGCACTGAAGCTTTCTTT
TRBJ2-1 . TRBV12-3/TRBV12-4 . CASSLDAAARVNEQFF TGTGCCAGCAGTTTAGATGCCGCTGCCCGGGTTAATGAGCAGTTCTTC
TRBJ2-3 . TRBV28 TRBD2 CASTPGGRMADTQYF TGTGCCAGCACCCCCGGGGGGAGAATGGCAGATACGCAGTATTTT
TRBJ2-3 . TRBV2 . CASSLLISTDTQYF TGTGCCAGCAGTCTTCTTATCAGCACAGATACGCAGTATTTT
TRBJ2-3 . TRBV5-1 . CASSLIPTDTQYF TGCGCCAGCAGCTTGATACCCACAGATACGCAGTATTTT
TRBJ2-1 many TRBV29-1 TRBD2 CSTRTSGEQFF TGCAGCACGAGGACTAGCGGTGAGCAGTTCTTC
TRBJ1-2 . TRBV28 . CASRGRTFNYGYTF TGTGCCAGCAGGGGCAGAACCTTTAACTATGGCTACACCTTC
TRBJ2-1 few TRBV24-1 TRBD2 CATRAGASYNEQFF TGTGCCACCCGAGCGGGAGCTTCCTACAATGAGCAGTTCTTC
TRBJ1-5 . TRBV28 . CASSSDSHANQPQHF TGTGCCAGCAGTTCGGACAGCCATGCCAATCAGCCCCAGCATTTT
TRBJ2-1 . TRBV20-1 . CSAPGDNEQFF TGCAGTGCCCCAGGGGACAATGAGCAGTTCTTC
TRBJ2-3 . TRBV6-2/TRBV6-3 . CASSETFSGTDTQYF TGTGCCAGCAGTGAGACGTTTAGCGGCACAGATACGCAGTATTTT
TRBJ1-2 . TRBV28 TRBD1 CASWPGQGRMSYGYTF TGTGCCAGCTGGCCGGGACAGGGGCGAATGAGCTATGGCTACACCTTC
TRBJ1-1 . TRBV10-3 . CAIRTDRNTEAFF TGTGCCATCAGAACGGACCGAAACACTGAAGCTTTCTTT
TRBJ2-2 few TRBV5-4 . CASSLSRVGTGELFF TGTGCCAGCAGCCTCAGCAGGGTTGGGACCGGGGAGCTGTTTTTT
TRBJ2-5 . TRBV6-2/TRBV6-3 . CASSYQGVGRETQYF TGTGCCAGCAGTTACCAGGGCGTGGGGAGAGAGACCCAGTACTTC
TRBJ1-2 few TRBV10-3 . CAISDVRESTF TGTGCCATCAGTGACGTCAGGGAGTCCACCTTC